The next 20 T cell receptor beta chains were all read from a single sample in a study of cytomegalovirus exposure and HLA in healthy donors. The PCR used 60 Vbeta and 13 Jbeta primers. Using immunoSEQ multiplex PCR, the repertoire was profiled, and TCRdb retains in-frame clones only, with some absent. The table records about 98,000 clones, around 80% of them present only once. The sequenced sample consisted of PBMCs. The receptors were sampled from a man in his forties or fifties in good health and CMV-seronegative.

V usage is TRBV28 and J usage is TRBJ1-5, with 7 bases lining up with TRBD1. The trim removed 11 bases at V and 2 bases at J, leaving 6 bases unmatched. The germline V gene has CDR1 MDHEN and CDR2 SYDVKM. This CDR3 has 13 amino acids. CDR3 sequence (DNA): TGTGCCGGAACCGGGACAGGCAATCAGCCCCAGCATTTT. Its protein is CAGTGTGNQPQHF. Supplemented by reference TRBV28 and TRBJ1-5, the full variable domain reads DVKVTQSSRYLVKRTGEKVFLECVQDMDHENMFWYRQDPGLGLRLIYFSYDVKMKEKGDIPEGYSVSREKKERFSLILESASTNQTSMYLCAGTGTGNQPQHFGDGTRLSIL.

The CDR3 DNA sequence: TGCGCCAGCAGCTTACAGGGACCCGCCAAAAACATTCAGTACTTC. Protein product: CASSLQGPAKNIQYF. The V and J genes are TRBV5-1 and TRBJ2-4; possibly TRBD1 for D (6 bases). V shed 2 bases and J shed 1 base, with 10 bases lying between them. Germline CDR1 reads SGHRS; CDR2 reads YFSETQ. The CDR3 consists of 15 residues.

The chain carries TRBV19 and TRBJ2-1, with 7 positions matching TRBD2. The germline gives CDR1 LNHDA, CDR2 SQIVND (reference sequence). Losses at the gene ends were 3 bases for V and 4 bases for J; bases not matched to a gene: 3. This CDR3 has 14 amino acids. DNA for the CDR3: TGTGCCAGTAGTATTAGCGGGTCATACAATGAGCAGTTCTTC. This translates into CASSISGSYNEQFF.

The chain joins TRBV6-5 to TRBJ2-7, with 11 positions matching TRBD1. The junction had 7 bases not matched to a gene; V was cut back by 6 bases and J by 6 bases. The CDR3 totals 14 residues. Germline-derived CDR1 and CDR2 are MNHEY and SVGAGI. This CDR3 is CASSSGQGVFEQYF. The CDR3 DNA reads TGTGCCAGCAGCTCGGGACAGGGGGTATTCGAGCAGTACTTC.

The chain links TRBV18 to TRBJ1-6; D remains unclear. CDR1 and CDR2 from the germline V gene are KGHSH and LQKENI. V lost 4 bases, J lost 8 bases, and 9 bases lay in between. CDR3 length equals 13 residues. The CDR3 protein is CASSLREDSPLHF. The CDR3 nucleotides are TGTGCCAGCTCACTCCGGGAGGATTCACCCCTCCACTTT.

The V call is TRBV5-1, the J call TRBJ2-5; D call uncertain. CDR3 length: 13 amino acids. Germline V gene sequence: CDR1 SGHRS, CDR2 YFSETQ. V lost 6 bases and J lost 2, with 11 bases in between. In DNA form, the CDR3 reads TGCGCCAGCACCTCAACTTATCAAGAGACCCAGTACTTC. It specifies CASTSTYQETQYF.

The rearrangement links TRBV5-1 to TRBJ2-3; 11 bases are shared with TRBD2. Unmatched junction bases numbered 8, after V lost 0 bases and J lost 5 bases. The germline gives CDR1 SGHRS, CDR2 YFSETQ. CDR3 size: 17 residues. Written as DNA, the CDR3 is TGCGCCAGCAGCTTGGAGAAACTAGCGGGGGTTTTAGATACGCAGTATTTT. Its translation is CASSLEKLAGVLDTQYF.

The rearrangement joins TRBV30 to TRBJ1-2, with 7 nucleotides matching TRBD1. The germline V gene encodes CDR1 GTSNPN and CDR2 SVGIG (reference sequence). Trimming took 5 bases from V and 3 from J; bases not matched to a gene: 6. This CDR3 region has 13 residues. CDR3 nucleotides: TGTGCCTGGTCCCGGGACAGCTACTATGGCTACACCTTC. Translation gives CAWSRDSYYGYTF.

This clone appeared once. The rearrangement uses TRBV27 and TRBJ1-6; 7 nucleotides match TRBD1. Germline CDR1 MNHEY, CDR2 SMNVEV (reference sequence). V shed 5 bases and J 0 bases; nucleotides not matched to a gene: 22. The CDR3 has 22 residues. CDR3 region: CASSLRDSRTLFLSSYNSPLHF. The CDR3 bases are TGTGCCAGCAGTCTCCGGGACAGCCGAACGTTATTCTTAAGCTCCTATAATTCACCCCTCCACTTT.

This clone came up a few times. The rearrangement joins TRBV2 to TRBJ2-2; TRBD2 matches 8 bases. Per germline, CDR1 SNHLY and CDR2 FYNNEI. The trim removed 4 bases at V and 0 bases at J, leaving 4 bases unmatched. CDR3 length equals 16 residues. The CDR3, as DNA: TGTGCCAGCAGTGGTAAGACTAGCGCGAACACCGGGGAGCTGTTTTTT. Translating it yields CASSGKTSANTGELFF.

V gene TRBV10-3 combines with J gene TRBJ1-5, with D unclear. The CDR3 has 14 amino acids. Looked up from germline, CDR1 is ENHRY and CDR2 is SYGVKD. The ends were cut back, 3 bases at V and 4 bases at J, with 10 bases in the middle. The CDR3 loop is CAISEAGINQPQHF. Written as DNA, the CDR3 is TGTGCCATCAGTGAAGCAGGTATTAATCAGCCCCAGCATTTT.

The rearrangement links TRBV7-9 to TRBJ1-2, with 8 bases matching TRBD1. Germline V gene lookup returns CDR1 SEHNR and CDR2 FQNEAQ (reference sequence). With 1 base clipped from V and 6 bases from J, the junction kept 1 base outside the gene matches. CDR3 size: 13 residues. In nucleotides, the CDR3 is TGTGCCAGCAGCTTAGGGACAGGGAATGGCTACACCTTC. Encoded protein: CASSLGTGNGYTF.

The rearrangement uses TRBV7-9 and TRBJ2-1, with D possibly TRBD1 on 6 matching bases. Germline lookup yields CDR1 SEHNR and CDR2 FQNEAQ (reference sequence). CDR3 length: 15 amino acids. Trimming stripped 2 bases from V and 5 bases from J, with 13 bases between. CDR3: CASSLLQGRDNEQFF. The CDR3, as DNA: TGTGCCAGCAGCTTACTGCAGGGGCGAGACAATGAGCAGTTCTTC.

The chain recombines TRBV11-2 with TRBJ2-5; 8 positions match TRBD2. The DNA end is more similar to TRBJ2-7, so the J call may be wrong. This CDR3 region has 16 residues. CDR1 and CDR2 from the germline V gene are SGHAT and FQNNGV. The CDR3 region is CASSLGGGGRIDEQYF. As DNA, the CDR3 is TGTGCCAGCAGCTTAGGGGGGGGCGGGAGGATAGACGAGCAGTACTTC.

The gene calls are TRBV9 and TRBJ1-4, with D perhaps matching TRBD1 (6 bases). Germline CDR1 reads SGDLS; CDR2 reads YYNGEE. V lost 5 bases, J lost 7 bases, and 15 bases lay in between. The CDR3 covers 14 residues. The CDR3 nucleotides read TGTGCCAGCAGTAGATCAGGGGCGGGTGAAAAACTGTTTTTT. As protein: CASSRSGAGEKLFF.

This chain uses TRBV23-1 with TRBJ1-6; possible D gene TRBD1, 6 bases. TRBV23-1 is sorted into the ORF group, with uncertain function. V lost 9 bases, J lost 6 bases, and 21 bases lay in between. CDR3 size: 16 residues. In nucleotides, the CDR3 is TGCGCCAGTTGGGAACAGGGAGGGAGGCTTAATTCACCCCTCCACTTT. Translation: CASWEQGGRLNSPLHF.

This sequence joins TRBV27 and TRBJ2-1, with 7 bases that match TRBD1. Germline V CDR1 and CDR2: MNHEY, SMNVEV (reference sequence). The CDR3 totals 16 residues. The V and J ends lost 2 bases and 2 bases, in that order; junction bases with no gene match: 6. The CDR3 reads CASSLTGQAAYNEQFF. CDR3 sequence (DNA): TGTGCCAGCAGTTTAACCGGACAGGCGGCCTACAATGAGCAGTTCTTC.

The chain joins TRBV5-1 to TRBJ2-4; TRBD1 matches at 7 bases. CDR1 and CDR2 (germline): SGHRS, YFSETQ. The CDR3 is made up of 14 amino acids. The J segment lost 1 base and the V segment lost 4 bases, leaving 2 bases of the junction unmatched. CDR3 in DNA: TGCGCCAGCAGCCAACAGGGGGCCAAAAACATTCAGTACTTC. Its protein is CASSQQGAKNIQYF.

Remarks on this clone: The junction differs from germline at one of its ends, possibly a read error. This chain links TRBV7-9 with TRBJ1-4, with D perhaps matching TRBD1 (5 bases). Germline lookup yields CDR1 SEHNR and CDR2 FQNEAQ (reference sequence). The CDR3 is 17 residues long. In nucleotides, the CDR3 is TGTTCCAGCAGCTTGGCCGCGGGGGTAGGATCTAATGAAAAACTGTTTTTT. This gives the protein CSSSLAAGVGSNEKLFF.

The V and J genes are TRBV7-2 and TRBJ1-3, with a weak D call TRBD1 (5 bases). The CDR3 runs 19 residues. V lost 2 bases and J lost 0, with 20 bases in between. CDR1 and CDR2 from the germline V gene are SGHTA and FQGNSA. For the CDR3, the DNA is TGTGCCAGCAGCTTAATTGGGACTTCAAAGCGGGACTCTGGAAACACCATATATTTT. Amino acid sequence: CASSLIGTSKRDSGNTIYF. The entire variable domain, with the rest obtained from reference TRBV7-2 and TRBJ1-3, is as follows: GAGVSQSPSNKVTEKGKDVELRCDPISGHTALYWYRQSLGQGLEFLIYFQGNSAPDKSGLPSDRFSAERTGGSVSTLTIQRTQQEDSAVYLCASSLIGTSKRDSGNTIYFGEGSWLTVV.